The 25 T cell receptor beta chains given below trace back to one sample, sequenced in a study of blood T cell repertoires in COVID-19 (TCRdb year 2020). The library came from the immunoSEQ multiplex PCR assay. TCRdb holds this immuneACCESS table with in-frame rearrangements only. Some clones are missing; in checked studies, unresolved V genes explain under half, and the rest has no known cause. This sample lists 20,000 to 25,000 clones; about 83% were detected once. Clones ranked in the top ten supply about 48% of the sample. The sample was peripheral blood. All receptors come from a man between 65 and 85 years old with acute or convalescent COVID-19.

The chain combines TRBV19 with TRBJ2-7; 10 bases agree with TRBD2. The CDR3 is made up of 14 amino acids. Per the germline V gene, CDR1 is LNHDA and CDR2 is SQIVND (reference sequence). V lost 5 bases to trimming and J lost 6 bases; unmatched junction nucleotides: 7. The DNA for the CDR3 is TGTGCCAGTAGTCCTTCTAGCGGGAGTGCCGAGCAGTACTTC. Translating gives CASSPSSGSAEQYF. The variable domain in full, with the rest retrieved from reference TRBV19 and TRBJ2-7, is DGGITQSPKYLFRKEGQNVTLSCEQNLNHDAMYWYRQDPGQGLRLIYYSQIVNDFQKGDIAEGYSVSREKKESFPLTVTSAQKNPTAFYLCASSPSSGSAEQYFGPGTRLTVT.

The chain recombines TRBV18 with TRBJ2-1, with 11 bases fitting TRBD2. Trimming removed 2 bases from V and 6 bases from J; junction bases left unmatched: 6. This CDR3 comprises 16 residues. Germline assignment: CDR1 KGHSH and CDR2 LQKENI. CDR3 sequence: CASSPSDSGRANEQFF. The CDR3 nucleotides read TGTGCCAGCTCACCATCCGATAGCGGGAGGGCCAATGAGCAGTTCTTC.

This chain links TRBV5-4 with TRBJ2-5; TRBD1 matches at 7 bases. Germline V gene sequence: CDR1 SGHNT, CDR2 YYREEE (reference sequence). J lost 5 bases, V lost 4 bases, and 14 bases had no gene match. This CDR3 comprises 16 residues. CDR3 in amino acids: CASSQTGTVSPETQYF. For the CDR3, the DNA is TGTGCCAGCAGCCAGACAGGGACGGTGAGTCCGGAGACCCAGTACTTC.

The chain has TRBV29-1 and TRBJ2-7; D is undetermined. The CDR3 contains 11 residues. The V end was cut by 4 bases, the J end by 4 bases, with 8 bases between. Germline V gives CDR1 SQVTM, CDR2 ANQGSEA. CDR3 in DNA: TGCAGCGTTGGGCCCGCATACGAGCAGTACTTC. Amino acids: CSVGPAYEQYF.

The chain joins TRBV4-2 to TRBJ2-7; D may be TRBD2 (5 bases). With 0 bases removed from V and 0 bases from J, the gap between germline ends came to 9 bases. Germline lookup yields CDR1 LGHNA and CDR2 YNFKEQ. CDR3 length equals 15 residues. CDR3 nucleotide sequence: TGTGCCAGCAGCCAAGAGAGGGAAAGCTCCTACGAGCAGTACTTC. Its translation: CASSQERESSYEQYF.

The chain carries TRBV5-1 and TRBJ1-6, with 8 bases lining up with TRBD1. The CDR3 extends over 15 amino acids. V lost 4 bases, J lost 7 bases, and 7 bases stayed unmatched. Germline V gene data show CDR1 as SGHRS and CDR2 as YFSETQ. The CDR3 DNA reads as TGCGCCAGCAGCCCCACGACAGGGGCGAATTCACCCCTCCACTTT. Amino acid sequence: CASSPTTGANSPLHF.

The CDR3 sequence is CAAHPGTATYGYTF. CDR3 DNA: TGTGCCGCTCACCCCGGGACAGCGACGTATGGCTACACCTTC. The chain is built from TRBV28 and TRBJ1-2, with 7 nucleotides matching TRBD1. Losses at the gene ends were 11 bases for V and 5 bases for J; bases not matched to a gene: 14. The CDR3 is 14 residues long. CDR1 and CDR2 (germline): MDHEN, SYDVKM.

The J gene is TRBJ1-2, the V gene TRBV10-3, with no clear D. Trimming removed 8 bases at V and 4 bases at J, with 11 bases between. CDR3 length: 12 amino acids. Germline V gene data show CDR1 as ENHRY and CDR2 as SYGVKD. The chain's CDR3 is CAISPGSYGYTF. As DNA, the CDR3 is TGTGCCATCTCACCAGGCTCCTATGGCTACACCTTC.

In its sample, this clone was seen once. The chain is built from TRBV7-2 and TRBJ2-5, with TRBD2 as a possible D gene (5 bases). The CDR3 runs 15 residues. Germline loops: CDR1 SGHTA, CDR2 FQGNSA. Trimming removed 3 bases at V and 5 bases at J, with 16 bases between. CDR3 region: CASSFLGGFGETQYF. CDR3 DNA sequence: TGTGCCAGCAGCTTTTTAGGAGGTTTCGGGGAGACCCAGTACTTC.

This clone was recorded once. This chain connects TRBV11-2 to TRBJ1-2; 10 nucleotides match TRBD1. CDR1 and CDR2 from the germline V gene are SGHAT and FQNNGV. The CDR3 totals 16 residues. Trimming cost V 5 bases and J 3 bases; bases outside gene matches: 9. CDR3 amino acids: CASSDIRDRGYYGYTF. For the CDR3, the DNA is TGTGCCAGCAGCGATATCCGGGACAGGGGATACTATGGCTACACCTTC. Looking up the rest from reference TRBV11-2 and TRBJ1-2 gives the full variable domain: EAGVAQSPRYKIIEKRQSVAFWCNPISGHATLYWYQQILGQGPKLLIQFQNNGVVDDSQLPKDRFSAERLKGVDSTLKIQPAKLEDSAVYLCASSDIRDRGYYGYTFGSGTRLTVV.

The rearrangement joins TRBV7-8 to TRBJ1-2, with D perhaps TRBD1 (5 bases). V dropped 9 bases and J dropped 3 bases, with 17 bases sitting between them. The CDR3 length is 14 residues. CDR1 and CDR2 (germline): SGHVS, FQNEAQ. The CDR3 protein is CASMVGRGDYGYTF. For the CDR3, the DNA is TGTGCCAGTATGGTGGGTCGGGGGGACTATGGCTACACCTTC. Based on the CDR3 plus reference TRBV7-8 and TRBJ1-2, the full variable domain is GAGVSQSPRYKVAKRGQDVALRCDPISGHVSLFWYQQALGQGPEFLTYFQNEAQLDKSGLPSDRFFAERPEGSVSTLKIQRTQQEDSAVYLCASMVGRGDYGYTFGSGTRLTVV.

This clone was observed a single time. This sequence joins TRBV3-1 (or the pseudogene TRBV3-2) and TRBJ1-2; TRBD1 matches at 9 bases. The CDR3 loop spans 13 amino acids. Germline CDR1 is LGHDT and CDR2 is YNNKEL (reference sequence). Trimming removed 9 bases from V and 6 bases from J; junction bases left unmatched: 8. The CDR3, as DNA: TGTGCCAGTAAATTACAGGGGGCTCATGGCTACACCTTC. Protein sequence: CASKLQGAHGYTF.

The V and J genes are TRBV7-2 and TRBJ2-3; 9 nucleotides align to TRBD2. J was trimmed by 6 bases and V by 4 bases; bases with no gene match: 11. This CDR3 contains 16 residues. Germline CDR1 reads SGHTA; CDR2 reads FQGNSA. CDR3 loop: CASSSGRGGVTDTQYF. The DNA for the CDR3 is TGTGCCAGCAGCTCGGGGCGCGGGGGGGTTACGGATACGCAGTATTTT.

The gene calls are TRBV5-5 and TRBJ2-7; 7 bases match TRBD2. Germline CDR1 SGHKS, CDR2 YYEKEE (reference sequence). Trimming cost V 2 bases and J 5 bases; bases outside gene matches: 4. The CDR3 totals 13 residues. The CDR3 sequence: CASSFRAGDEQYF. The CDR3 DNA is TGTGCCAGCAGCTTCCGGGCGGGAGACGAGCAGTACTTC.

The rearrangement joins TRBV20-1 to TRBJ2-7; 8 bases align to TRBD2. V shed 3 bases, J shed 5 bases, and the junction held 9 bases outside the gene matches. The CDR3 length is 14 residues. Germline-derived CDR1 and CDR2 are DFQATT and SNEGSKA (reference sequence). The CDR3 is CSASVSSGLNEQYF. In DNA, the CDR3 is TGCAGTGCTAGTGTTTCTAGCGGGCTCAACGAGCAGTACTTC.

Here the CDR3 DNA reads TGTGCCAGCACCGCTCTTAGACAGTCCCCCACAGATACGCAGTATTTT. It encodes CASTALRQSPTDTQYF. The chain employs TRBV27 and TRBJ2-3, with a possible D match to TRBD1 (5 bases). The V and J ends lost 7 bases and 2 bases respectively, with 19 bases between them. Germline V gene data show CDR1 as MNHEY and CDR2 as SMNVEV (reference sequence). There are 16 residues in the CDR3.

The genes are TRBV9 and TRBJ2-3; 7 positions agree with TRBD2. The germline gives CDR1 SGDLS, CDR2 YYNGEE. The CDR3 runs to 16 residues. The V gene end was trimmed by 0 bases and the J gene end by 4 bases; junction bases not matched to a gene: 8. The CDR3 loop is CASSVDSWGGSDTQYF. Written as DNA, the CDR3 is TGTGCCAGCAGCGTAGATAGCTGGGGAGGGTCAGATACGCAGTATTTT.

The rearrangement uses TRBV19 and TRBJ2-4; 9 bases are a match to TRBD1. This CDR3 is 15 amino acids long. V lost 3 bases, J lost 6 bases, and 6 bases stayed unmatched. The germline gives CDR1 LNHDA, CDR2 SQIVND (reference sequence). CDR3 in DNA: TGTGCCAGTAGTATCCGACCGGGACAGGGAAACATTCAGTACTTC. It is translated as CASSIRPGQGNIQYF.

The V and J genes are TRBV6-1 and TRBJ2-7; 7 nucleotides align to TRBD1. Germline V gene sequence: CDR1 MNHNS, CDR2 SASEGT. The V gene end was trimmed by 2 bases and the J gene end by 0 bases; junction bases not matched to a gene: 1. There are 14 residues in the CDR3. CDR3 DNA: TGTGCCAGCAGTGAAAGGGACAGCTCCTACGAGCAGTACTTC. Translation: CASSERDSSYEQYF.

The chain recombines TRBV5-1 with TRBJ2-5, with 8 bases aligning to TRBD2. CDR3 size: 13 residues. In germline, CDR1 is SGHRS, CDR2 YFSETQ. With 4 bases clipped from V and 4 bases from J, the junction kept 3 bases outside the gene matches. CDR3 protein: CASSPGGIETQYF. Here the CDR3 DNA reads TGCGCCAGCAGCCCGGGGGGGATAGAGACCCAGTACTTC. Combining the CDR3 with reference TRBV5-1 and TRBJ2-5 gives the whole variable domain KAGVTQTPRYLIKTRGQQVTLSCSPISGHRSVSWYQQTPGQGLQFLFEYFSETQRNKGNFPGRFSGRQFSNSRSEMNVSTLELGDSALYLCASSPGGIETQYFGPGTRLLVL.

The CDR3 protein is CASGGTGNNSPLHF. The CDR3 nucleotides read TGTGCCAGCGGTGGAACAGGGAATAATTCACCCCTCCACTTT. The chain links TRBV27 to TRBJ1-6, with D perhaps TRBD1 (6 bases). V lost 8 bases to trimming and J lost 5 bases, with 13 bases between them. Germline loops: CDR1 MNHEY, CDR2 SMNVEV (reference sequence). The CDR3 is made up of 14 amino acids.

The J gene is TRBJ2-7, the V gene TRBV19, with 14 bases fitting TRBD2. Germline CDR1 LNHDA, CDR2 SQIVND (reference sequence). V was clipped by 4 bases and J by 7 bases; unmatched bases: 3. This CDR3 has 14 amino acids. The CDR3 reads CASSTGLAGVEQYF. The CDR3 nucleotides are TGTGCCAGTAGTACGGGACTAGCGGGGGTTGAGCAGTACTTC.

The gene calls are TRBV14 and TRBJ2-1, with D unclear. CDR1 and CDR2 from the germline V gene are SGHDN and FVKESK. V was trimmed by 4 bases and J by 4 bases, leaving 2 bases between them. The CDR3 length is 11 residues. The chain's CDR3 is CASSPYNEQFF. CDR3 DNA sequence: TGTGCCAGCAGCCCGTACAATGAGCAGTTCTTC.

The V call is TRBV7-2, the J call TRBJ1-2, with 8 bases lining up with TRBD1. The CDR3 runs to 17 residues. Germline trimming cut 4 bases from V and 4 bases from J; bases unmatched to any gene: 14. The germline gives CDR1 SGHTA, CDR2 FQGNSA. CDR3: CASSSTRQGKRLYGYTF. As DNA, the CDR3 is TGTGCCAGCAGCTCGACCCGACAGGGGAAGAGACTCTATGGCTACACCTTC.

This CDR3 is CASSYGAVNEQFF. CDR3 bases: TGTGCCAGCAGTTACGGGGCTGTCAATGAGCAGTTCTTC. The rearrangement joins TRBV6-5 to TRBJ2-1, with D possibly being TRBD1 (5 bases). Germline V gene lookup returns CDR1 MNHEY and CDR2 SVGAGI. The CDR3 is made up of 13 amino acids. V lost 2 bases, J lost 6 bases, and 8 bases lay in between.